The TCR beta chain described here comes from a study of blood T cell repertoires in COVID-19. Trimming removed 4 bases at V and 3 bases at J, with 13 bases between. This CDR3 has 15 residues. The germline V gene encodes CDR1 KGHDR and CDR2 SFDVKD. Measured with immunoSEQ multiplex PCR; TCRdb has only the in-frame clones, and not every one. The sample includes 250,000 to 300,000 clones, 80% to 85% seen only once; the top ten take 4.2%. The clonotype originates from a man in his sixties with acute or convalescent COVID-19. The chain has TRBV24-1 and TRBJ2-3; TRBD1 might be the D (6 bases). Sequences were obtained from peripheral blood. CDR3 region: CATSDPGQTTDTQYF. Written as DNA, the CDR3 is TGTGCCACCAGTGACCCCGGACAGACTACAGATACGCAGTATTTT.